This T cell receptor (beta chain) was profiled in a study of vaccination effects on CD4 cells after COVID-19. Findings of the study overall: Whether induced by infection or by vaccine, clones showed marked clonal contraction late after vaccination.

The CDR3 length is 16 residues. CDR1 and CDR2 (germline): MNHEY, SMNVEV (reference sequence). V dropped 5 bases and J dropped 8; count of bases not matched to a gene: 14. Sequencing in the ViraFEST assay came after antigen-specific CD4+ T cells had been expanded with viral peptide pools, which were used to stimulate PBMC. Following culture for approximately ten days, CD4+ T cells were isolated. SARS-CoV-2 infected the person between March and December 2020, as confirmed by PCR. The protocol was immunoSEQ multiplex PCR, while the TCRdb copy is restricted to in-frame clones and leaves out a portion. The table records tens of thousands of clones, about two thirds of them present only once. Note on this clone: Its antigen is as yet unknown.

The clonotype originates from a human donor who had a prior SARS-CoV-2 infection. V and J are TRBV27 and TRBJ2-1, with TRBD2 identical over 8 bases. The sample was CD4+ T cells from PBMCs cultured with a peptide pool, taken before COVID-19 vaccination. Written as DNA, the CDR3 is TGTGCCAGCAGTACCCGGGGGACTAGAGGTACCGATGAGCAGTTCTTC. It encodes CASSTRGTRGTDEQFF.